Each of the 17 T cell receptor beta chains below was sequenced from the same sample in a study of PD-1 blockade in classical Hodgkin lymphoma. Specified time point: cycle 4 day 1 (C4D1), after around six weeks of nivolumab. Exposure to brentuximab vedotin varied, and each patient had relapsed following autologous stem cell transplantation. Only in-frame clones appear in the TCRdb table, and some are missing; sequencing was by immunoSEQ multiplex PCR. Altogether 45,000 or so clones are present, roughly 73% being singletons, with the ten largest covering around a third. This material consisted of peripheral blood mononuclear cells (PBMCs), taken before the fourth cycle of nivolumab. These receptors all stem from a human donor with classical Hodgkin lymphoma.

The chain uses TRBV27 and TRBJ1-6; D is ambiguous. This CDR3 is 15 amino acids long. Germline V lookup: CDR1 MNHEY, CDR2 SMNVEV (reference sequence). V lost 3 bases, J lost 10 bases, and 16 bases lay in between. DNA of the CDR3: TGTGCCAGCAGTTTTTCTCCAGGTCGGAGATCACCCCTCCACTTT. It yields the protein CASSFSPGRRSPLHF.

The sample holds a few counts of this clone. The chain has TRBV6-5 and TRBJ1-1; the D is unclear. The CDR3 consists of 13 residues. Between the trimmed V and J ends, which lost 2 bases and 3 bases, there was a span of 7 bases. CDR1 and CDR2 from the germline V gene are MNHEY and SVGAGI. CDR3 protein: CASSYRRDTEAFF. Here the CDR3 DNA reads TGTGCCAGCAGTTACAGGAGGGACACTGAAGCTTTCTTT.

V gene TRBV7-6 combines with J gene TRBJ2-1, with D perhaps matching TRBD1 or TRBD2 (5 bases each). The CDR3 covers 15 residues. CDR1 SGHVS and CDR2 FNYEAQ come from the germline V gene. V was clipped by 4 bases and J by 12 bases, with 22 bases between them. CDR3 in amino acids: CASSSGGLLARGQFF. The CDR3 DNA sequence: TGTGCCAGCAGCTCCGGCGGACTGTTGGCAAGGGGGCAGTTCTTC.

The chain employs TRBV11-1 and TRBJ1-1, with 7 bases that match TRBD1. Germline V gives CDR1 SGHAT, CDR2 FQDESV (reference sequence). After removal of 2 bases from V and 5 bases from J, the junction contained 5 bases not matched to a gene. This CDR3 is built from 14 residues. CDR3: CASSLTGVWTEAFF. The CDR3 DNA reads as TGTGCCAGCAGCTTAACAGGGGTTTGGACTGAAGCTTTCTTT.

The genes are TRBV19 and TRBJ2-2; 7 bases map to TRBD2. The V and J ends lost 3 bases and 3 bases, in that order; junction bases with no gene match: 7. Germline V lookup: CDR1 LNHDA, CDR2 SQIVND (reference sequence). This CDR3 comprises 16 residues. CDR3 sequence reads: CASSMWPGLYTGELFF. In DNA form, the CDR3 reads TGTGCCAGTAGTATGTGGCCGGGACTATACACCGGGGAGCTGTTTTTT.

The table lists this clone with a few counts. Other nucleotide sequences from this sample produce the same CDR3. The chain employs TRBV9 and TRBJ1-4; D remains unclear. V lost 0 bases and J lost 8, with 5 bases in between. The CDR3 contains 12 residues. Looked up from germline, CDR1 is SGDLS and CDR2 is YYNGEE. CDR3 DNA: TGTGCCAGCAGCGTAGGGGAGGAAAAACTGTTTTTT. Encoded protein: CASSVGEEKLFF. Supplemented by reference TRBV9 and TRBJ1-4, the full variable domain reads DSGVTQTPKHLITATGQRVTLRCSPRSGDLSVYWYQQSLDQGLQFLIQYYNGEERAKGNILERFSAQQFPDLHSELNLSSLELGDSALYFCASSVGEEKLFFGSGTQLSVL.

This chain links TRBV18 with TRBJ1-1; D is ambiguous. Trimming removed 6 bases from V and 3 bases from J, with 17 bases in between. The CDR3 sequence is 15 residues long. Germline V CDR1 and CDR2: KGHSH, LQKENI. The CDR3 loop is CASSPAAGSYTEAFF. The CDR3 DNA sequence: TGTGCCAGCTCCCCCGCGGCGGGTTCGTACACTGAAGCTTTCTTT.

The V gene is TRBV7-2, the J gene TRBJ1-2; perhaps TRBD1 as D (6 bases). Trimming removed 0 bases from V and 7 bases from J, with 18 bases in between. This CDR3 comprises 16 residues. Per germline, CDR1 SGHTA and CDR2 FQGNSA. CDR3 protein: CASSLAVTNREGGYTF. As DNA, the CDR3 is TGTGCCAGCAGCTTAGCCGTGACAAACAGGGAGGGTGGCTACACCTTC.

This clone was observed a single time. This sequence joins TRBV9 and TRBJ1-6; D is unresolved. The CDR3 runs to 16 residues. Per the germline V gene, CDR1 is SGDLS and CDR2 is YYNGEE. V was pared by 3 bases and J by 1 base, with 11 bases between. The DNA for the CDR3 is TGTGCCAGCAGCGCGGAAGGACTTTCCTATAATTCACCCCTCCACTTT. This translates into CASSAEGLSYNSPLHF.

The CDR3: CASSSRTGEYEQYF. The CDR3 DNA reads as TGTGCCAGCAGTTCGAGGACAGGGGAATACGAGCAGTACTTC. The V gene is TRBV27, the J gene TRBJ2-7; 9 positions agree with TRBD1. The germline V gene encodes CDR1 MNHEY and CDR2 SMNVEV (reference sequence). The ends lost 4 bases at V and 4 bases at J; junction bases unmatched: 5. The CDR3 covers 14 residues.

CDR3 in DNA: TGCGCCAGCAGCAATCCCCAGACCACTAGGCGGGGGGTCACCTACAATGAGCAGTTCTTC. It codes for CASSNPQTTRRGVTYNEQFF. The J gene is TRBJ2-1, the V gene TRBV5-1, with 8 bases that match TRBD2. Per germline, CDR1 SGHRS and CDR2 YFSETQ. V trimming: 4 bases; J trimming: 2 bases; junction bases outside the gene matches: 20. This CDR3 spans 20 amino acids.

The chain employs TRBV2 and TRBJ2-7; 7 nucleotides agree with TRBD2. CDR3 length equals 14 residues. V was clipped by 6 bases and J by 3 bases; unmatched bases: 8. Germline loops: CDR1 SNHLY, CDR2 FYNNEI. CDR3 coding DNA: TGTGCCAGCAGCGGACTAGGGGTCCGCTACGAGCAGTACTTC. The encoded protein is CASSGLGVRYEQYF.

This clone was counted many times. This sequence joins TRBV7-9 and TRBJ2-7; TRBD1 matches 7 bases. J gave up 6 bases and V 6 bases, and 2 bases lay outside the gene matches. The germline V gene encodes CDR1 SEHNR and CDR2 FQNEAQ (reference sequence). The CDR3 is 11 residues long. CDR3 protein: CASRQGVEQYF. In DNA, the CDR3 is TGTGCCAGCAGGCAGGGGGTCGAGCAGTACTTC.

As to this clone: Compared with germline, one end of the junction differs, possibly owing to a read error. The CDR3 region is CASGVEGTTYNEQFF. In DNA form, the CDR3 reads TGTGCCAGCGGCGTAGAGGGGACGACCTACAATGAGCAGTTCTTC. The J gene is TRBJ2-1, the V gene TRBV9; D possibly matches TRBD1 or TRBD2 (5 bases each). The CDR3 has 15 amino acids. Germline-derived CDR1 and CDR2 are SGDLS and YYNGEE.

The V and J genes are TRBV29-1 and TRBJ2-3, with D possibly TRBD1 on 7 matching bases. CDR3 length: 15 amino acids. The germline gives CDR1 SQVTM, CDR2 ANQGSEA. V was shortened by 6 bases and J by 2 bases, with 18 bases between the two germline ends. The CDR3 region has the DNA TGCAGCGTCACTAGCAACAGGGGACTCACAGATACGCAGTATTTT. Translating it yields CSVTSNRGLTDTQYF.

This clone has more than one count but fewer than ten. The genes are TRBV6-4 and TRBJ1-2, with no clear D. The V and J ends lost 4 bases and 4 bases respectively, with 16 bases between them. The CDR3 contains 15 residues. Germline lookup yields CDR1 MRHNA and CDR2 SNTAGT. The CDR3 region has the DNA TGTGCCAGCAGTGCTTCCGCACATTCCCTCTATGGCTACACCTTC. The encoded protein is CASSASAHSLYGYTF.

J is TRBJ1-6 and V is TRBV5-1, with a weak D call TRBD1 (5 bases). The CDR3 spans 14 residues. The V gene's germline CDR1 is SGHRS and CDR2 YFSETQ. V was shortened by 4 bases and J by 6 bases, with 11 bases between the two germline ends. The CDR3 DNA follows: TGCGCCAGCAGCCCGGGCGGGGGTAATTCACCCCTCCACTTT. Residues: CASSPGGGNSPLHF.